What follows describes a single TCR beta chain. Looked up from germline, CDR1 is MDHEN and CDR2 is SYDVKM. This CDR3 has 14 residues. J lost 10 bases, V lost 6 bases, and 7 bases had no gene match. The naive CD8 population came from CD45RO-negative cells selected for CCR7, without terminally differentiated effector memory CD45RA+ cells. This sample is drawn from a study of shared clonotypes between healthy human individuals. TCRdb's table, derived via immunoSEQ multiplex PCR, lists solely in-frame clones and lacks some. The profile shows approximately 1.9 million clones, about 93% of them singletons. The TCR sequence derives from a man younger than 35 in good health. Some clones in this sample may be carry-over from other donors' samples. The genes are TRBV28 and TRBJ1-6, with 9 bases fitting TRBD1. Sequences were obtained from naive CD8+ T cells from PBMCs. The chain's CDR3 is CASSRTGVISPLHF. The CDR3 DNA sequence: TGTGCCAGCAGCAGGACAGGGGTGATATCACCCCTCCACTTT.